Listed below are T cell receptor beta chains from one sample, sequenced in a study of neoadjuvant nivolumab and ipilimumab in lung cancer. TCRdb's copy holds only in-frame clones and misses some; the assay was immunoSEQ multiplex PCR. This table holds 20,000 to 25,000 clones, under 90% found once. The sample in question was peripheral blood, obtained before neoadjuvant nivolumab, alone or with ipilimumab. The receptors come from an adult with non-small cell lung cancer. Each CDR3 is given with its conserved first and last residue. A D gene is named only where the DNA matches it firmly. The size entry is marked missing in some rows and otherwise reads once, few, many or a size class.

J	length	V	size	D	DNA	CDR3
TRBJ1-5	16	TRBV7-2	few	NA	TGTGCCAGCAGCTTAGCAGGGGCCGGGTTCAATCAGCCCCAGCATTTT	CASSLAGAGFNQPQHF
TRBJ1-1	13	TRBV7-9	few	NA	TGTGCCAGCACGCGGGGGGCGGGAACGGAAGCTTTCTTT	CASTRGAGTEAFF
TRBJ2-3	17	TRBV30	NA	NA	TGTGCCTGGAGCCCTCTCGGGGCTAGCGCTAGCACAGATACGCAGTATTTT	CAWSPLGASASTDTQYF
TRBJ1-4	13	TRBV5-1	NA	NA	TGCGCCAGCAGCTGGGCACAAAATGAAAAACTGTTTTTT	CASSWAQNEKLFF
TRBJ2-5	14	TRBV11-3	NA	NA	TGTGCCAGCAGCTCCGACAGTATCCAAGAGACCCAGTACTTC	CASSSDSIQETQYF
TRBJ1-5	13	TRBV4-2	NA	NA	TGTGCCAGCAGCCGGGACACCGATCAGCCCCAGCATTTT	CASSRDTDQPQHF
TRBJ1-5	16	TRBV7-9	NA	NA	TGTGCCAGCAGCTTATACGGGGCAGGTGGGAATCAGCCCCAGCATTTT	CASSLYGAGGNQPQHF
TRBJ2-1	18	TRBV7-4	NA	TRBD2	TGTGCCAGCAGCTCGGGGACTAGCGGGAGGATCGGCTACAATGAGCAGTTCTTC	CASSSGTSGRIGYNEQFF
TRBJ2-1	15	TRBV7-3	few	NA	TGTGCCAGCAGCCCTCGCCCGGATCTCTACAGTGAGCAGTTCTTC	CASSPRPDLYSEQFF
TRBJ1-2	15	TRBV30	NA	TRBD1	TGTGCCTGGACCCCCGGGACAGGGGGCGACTATGGCTACACCTTC	CAWTPGTGGDYGYTF
TRBJ2-7	13	TRBV10-3	NA	TRBD2	TGTGCCATCAGTGACTTAGCGGGTGCCGAGCAGTACTTC	CAISDLAGAEQYF
TRBJ1-2	11	TRBV29-1	medium-sized	TRBD1	TGCAGCGAACGACAGGGACCTGGCTACACCTTC	CSERQGPGYTF
TRBJ2-7	15	TRBV11-2	NA	TRBD2	TGTGCCAGCAGCTTAGGAGGACTAGCGGTCTACGAGCAGTACTTC	CASSLGGLAVYEQYF
TRBJ1-3	13	TRBV30	few	NA	TGTGCCTGGAGACAGGGAGTTGGAAACACCATATATTTT	CAWRQGVGNTIYF
TRBJ2-7	13	TRBV10-2	NA	TRBD1	TGCGCCAGCGAACAGGGACAGACCTACGAGCAGTACTTC	CASEQGQTYEQYF
TRBJ1-4	15	TRBV5-1	NA	NA	TGCGCCAGCACCTTTGGCGGGGTGGCTAATGAAAAACTGTTTTTT	CASTFGGVANEKLFF
TRBJ2-1	16	TRBV2	NA	TRBD2	TGTGCCAGCAGTGAAGCGCTATCTAGCGGGAGGAATGAGCAGTTCTTC	CASSEALSSGRNEQFF
TRBJ2-2	15	TRBV4-3	NA	NA	TGCGCCAGCAGCCGAATGGGGGCGAACACCGGGGAGCTGTTTTTT	CASSRMGANTGELFF
TRBJ1-1	15	TRBV19	medium-sized	NA	TGTGCCAGTAGTATTGGGGCAGGGAGGGACACTGAAGCTTTCTTT	CASSIGAGRDTEAFF
TRBJ1-1	12	TRBV7-9	NA	TRBD1	TGTGCCAGCAGCATCGGGGACAGGGAAGCTTTCTTT	CASSIGDREAFF
TRBJ2-3	14	TRBV15	NA	TRBD2	TGTGCCACCAGTGGCGGGAGTAGCACAGATACGCAGTATTTT	CATSGGSSTDTQYF
TRBJ1-2	14	TRBV7-2	few	NA	TGTGCCAGCAGTGCGGGCGGTCCGGGCTATGGCTACACCTTC	CASSAGGPGYGYTF
TRBJ1-5	14	TRBV15	NA	NA	TGTGCCACCAGCAGAGATCAGGGTAATCAGCCCCAGCATTTT	CATSRDQGNQPQHF
TRBJ1-2	14	TRBV5-5	NA	NA	TGTGCCAGCAGCTTGCTGGGGGAAAACTATGGCTACACCTTC	CASSLLGENYGYTF
TRBJ2-3	14	TRBV10-2	NA	TRBD2	TGCGCCACTAAAAGCACGGGGGGGGGAGATACGCAGTATTTT	CATKSTGGGDTQYF
TRBJ2-2	16	TRBV4-1	NA	TRBD2	TGCGCCAGCAGCCAAGTGGCGGGAGTAAACACCGGGGAGCTGTTTTTT	CASSQVAGVNTGELFF
TRBJ2-2	16	TRBV7-8	NA	NA	TGTGCCAGCACCTACAGAGGAGGGCGTGACACCGGGGAGCTGTTTTTT	CASTYRGGRDTGELFF
TRBJ2-3	15	TRBV4-2	NA	TRBD2	TGTGCCAGCAGCCAGACTAGCGGGAGAGAAGATACGCAGTATTTT	CASSQTSGREDTQYF
TRBJ1-1	12	TRBV28	NA	TRBD1	TGTGCCAGCATCAGGGGGGACACTGAAGCTTTCTTT	CASIRGDTEAFF
TRBJ2-7	13	TRBV10-2	NA	NA	TGCGCCAGTTTGCTCAGGGGTCCGGGGGAGCAGTACTTC	CASLLRGPGEQYF
TRBJ2-7	15	TRBV9	NA	NA	TGTGCCAGCAGCGTAGAAGGCAGGGGATCCCACGAGCAGTACTTC	CASSVEGRGSHEQYF